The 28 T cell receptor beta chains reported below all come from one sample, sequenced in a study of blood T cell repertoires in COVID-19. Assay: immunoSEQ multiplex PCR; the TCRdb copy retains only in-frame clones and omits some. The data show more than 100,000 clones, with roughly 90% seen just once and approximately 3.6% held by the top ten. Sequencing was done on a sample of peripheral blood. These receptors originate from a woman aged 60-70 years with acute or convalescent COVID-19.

CDR3 protein: CATSDGQGAGEKLFF. CDR3 nucleotide sequence: TGTGCCACCAGTGACGGTCAGGGGGCCGGGGAAAAACTGTTTTTT. This chain links TRBV24-1 with TRBJ1-4, with 8 bases lining up with TRBD1. Germline-derived CDR1 and CDR2 are KGHDR and SFDVKD. V lost 4 bases to trimming and J lost 8 bases; unmatched junction nucleotides: 8. This CDR3 is built from 15 residues.

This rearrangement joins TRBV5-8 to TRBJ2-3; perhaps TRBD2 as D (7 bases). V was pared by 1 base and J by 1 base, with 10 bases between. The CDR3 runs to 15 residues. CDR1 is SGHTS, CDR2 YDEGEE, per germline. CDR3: CASSLSGGGTDTQYF. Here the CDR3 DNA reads TGTGCCAGCAGCTTGTCGGGGGGCGGCACAGATACGCAGTATTTT.

CDR3 residues: CATSRGDRGPYSNQPQHF. CDR3 DNA: TGTGCCACCAGCAGAGGAGACAGGGGGCCCTATAGCAATCAGCCCCAGCATTTT. J is TRBJ1-5 and V is TRBV15, with 10 bases that match TRBD1. The junction had 6 bases not matched to a gene; V was cut back by 1 base and J by 0 bases. Germline CDR1 reads LNHNV; CDR2 reads YYDKDF (reference sequence). This CDR3 has 18 amino acids. Complete variable domain (other parts from reference TRBV15 and TRBJ1-5): DAMVIQNPRYQVTQFGKPVTLSCSQTLNHNVMYWYQQKSSQAPKLLFHYYDKDFNNEADTPDNFQSRRPNTSFCFLDIRSPGLGDTAMYLCATSRGDRGPYSNQPQHFGDGTRLSIL.

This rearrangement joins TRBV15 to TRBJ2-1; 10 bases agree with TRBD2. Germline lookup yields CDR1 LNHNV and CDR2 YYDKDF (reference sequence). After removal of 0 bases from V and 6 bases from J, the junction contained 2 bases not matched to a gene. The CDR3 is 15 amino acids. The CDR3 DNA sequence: TGTGCCACCAGCAGAGACAGCGGGAGGGTCAATGAGCAGTTCTTC. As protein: CATSRDSGRVNEQFF.

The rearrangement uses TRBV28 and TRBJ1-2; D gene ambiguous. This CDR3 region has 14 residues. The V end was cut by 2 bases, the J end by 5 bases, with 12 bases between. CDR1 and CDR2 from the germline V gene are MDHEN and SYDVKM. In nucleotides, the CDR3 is TGTGCCAGCAGTTTAAGAGGGCGGAGATATGGCTACACCTTC. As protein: CASSLRGRRYGYTF.

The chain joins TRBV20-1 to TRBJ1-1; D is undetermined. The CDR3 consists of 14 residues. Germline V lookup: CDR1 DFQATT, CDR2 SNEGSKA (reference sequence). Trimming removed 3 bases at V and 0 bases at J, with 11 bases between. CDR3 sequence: CSASYPGMNTEAFF. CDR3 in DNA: TGCAGTGCTAGTTATCCAGGCATGAACACTGAAGCTTTCTTT.

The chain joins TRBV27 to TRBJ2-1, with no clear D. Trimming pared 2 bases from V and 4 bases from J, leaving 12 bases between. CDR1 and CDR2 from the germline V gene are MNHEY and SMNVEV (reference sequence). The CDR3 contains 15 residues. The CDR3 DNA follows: TGTGCCAGCAGTTTAAGAGTATCGTATTACAATGAGCAGTTCTTC. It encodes CASSLRVSYYNEQFF.

CDR3 nucleotides: TGTGCCAGCAGCAAAGCGGCGGGGTCGAGCAATCAGCCCCAGCATTTT. It codes for CASSKAAGSSNQPQHF. This chain links TRBV21-1 with TRBJ1-5. TRBV21-1 is listed as a pseudogene. The length of the CDR3 is 16 residues.

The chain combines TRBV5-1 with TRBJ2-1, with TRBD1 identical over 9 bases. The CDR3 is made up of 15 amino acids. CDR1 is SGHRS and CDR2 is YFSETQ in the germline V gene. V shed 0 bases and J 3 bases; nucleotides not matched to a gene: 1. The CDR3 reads CASSLVGQGYNEQFF. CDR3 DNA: TGCGCCAGCAGCTTGGTGGGACAGGGCTACAATGAGCAGTTCTTC. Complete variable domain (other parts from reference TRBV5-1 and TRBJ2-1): KAGVTQTPRYLIKTRGQQVTLSCSPISGHRSVSWYQQTPGQGLQFLFEYFSETQRNKGNFPGRFSGRQFSNSRSEMNVSTLELGDSALYLCASSLVGQGYNEQFFGPGTRLTVL.

For the CDR3, the DNA is TGTGCCAGCAGTTCCCTAGACTTGAACATTCAGTACTTC. Its translation is CASSSLDLNIQYF. The chain carries TRBV28 and TRBJ2-4; D is undetermined. The CDR3 sequence is 13 residues long. V was trimmed by 4 bases and J by 7 bases, leaving 11 bases between them. Germline V gives CDR1 MDHEN, CDR2 SYDVKM.

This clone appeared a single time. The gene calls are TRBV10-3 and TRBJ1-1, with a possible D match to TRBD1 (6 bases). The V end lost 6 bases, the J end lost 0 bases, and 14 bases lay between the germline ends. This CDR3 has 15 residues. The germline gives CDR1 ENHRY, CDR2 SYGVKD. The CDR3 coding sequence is TGTGCCATCAGGCCCGGACAGCCCATGAACACTGAAGCTTTCTTT. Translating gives CAIRPGQPMNTEAFF.

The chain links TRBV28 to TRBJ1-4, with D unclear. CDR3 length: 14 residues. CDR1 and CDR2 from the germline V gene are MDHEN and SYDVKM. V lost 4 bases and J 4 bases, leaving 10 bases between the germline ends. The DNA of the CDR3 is TGTGCCAGCAGTTCGCGGGCACTTAATGAAAAACTGTTTTTT. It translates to CASSSRALNEKLFF.

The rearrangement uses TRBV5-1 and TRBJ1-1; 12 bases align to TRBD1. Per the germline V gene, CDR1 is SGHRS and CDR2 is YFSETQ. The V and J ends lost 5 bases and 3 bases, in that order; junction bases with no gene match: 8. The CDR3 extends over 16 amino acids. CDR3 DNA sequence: TGCGCCAGCAGTCCCGGGACAGGGGGCTTGTACACTGAAGCTTTCTTT. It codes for CASSPGTGGLYTEAFF.

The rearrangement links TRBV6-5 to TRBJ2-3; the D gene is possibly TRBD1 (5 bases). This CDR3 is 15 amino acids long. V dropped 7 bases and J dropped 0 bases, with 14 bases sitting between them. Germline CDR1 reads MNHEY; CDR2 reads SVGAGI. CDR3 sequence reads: CASKEQALSTDTQYF. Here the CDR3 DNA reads TGTGCCAGCAAGGAACAGGCTCTTAGCACAGATACGCAGTATTTT.

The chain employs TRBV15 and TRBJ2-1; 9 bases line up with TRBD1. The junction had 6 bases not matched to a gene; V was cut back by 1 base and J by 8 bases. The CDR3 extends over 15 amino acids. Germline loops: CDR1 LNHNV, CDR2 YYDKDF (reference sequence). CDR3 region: CATSRAGQGVDEQFF. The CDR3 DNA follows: TGTGCCACCAGCAGAGCGGGACAGGGTGTCGATGAGCAGTTCTTC. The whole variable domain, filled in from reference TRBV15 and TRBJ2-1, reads DAMVIQNPRYQVTQFGKPVTLSCSQTLNHNVMYWYQQKSSQAPKLLFHYYDKDFNNEADTPDNFQSRRPNTSFCFLDIRSPGLGDTAMYLCATSRAGQGVDEQFFGPGTRLTVL.

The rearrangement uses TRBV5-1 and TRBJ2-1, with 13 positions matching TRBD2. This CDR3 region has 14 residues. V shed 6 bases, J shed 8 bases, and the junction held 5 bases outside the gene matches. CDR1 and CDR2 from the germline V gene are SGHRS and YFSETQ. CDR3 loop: CASTRTSGSHEQFF. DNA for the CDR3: TGCGCCAGCACCCGGACTAGCGGGAGTCATGAGCAGTTCTTC.

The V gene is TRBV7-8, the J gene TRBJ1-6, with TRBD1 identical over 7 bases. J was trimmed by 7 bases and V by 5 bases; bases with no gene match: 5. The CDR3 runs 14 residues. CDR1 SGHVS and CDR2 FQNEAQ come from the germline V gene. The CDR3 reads CASSPRDSNSPLHF. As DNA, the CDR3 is TGTGCCAGCAGCCCTCGGGACAGCAATTCACCCCTCCACTTT.

CDR3 region: CASSKERTGRRAFF. The CDR3 coding sequence is TGTGCCAGCAGCAAAGAGCGGACAGGGAGAAGAGCTTTCTTT. The J gene is TRBJ1-1, the V gene TRBV11-3, with 8 nucleotides matching TRBD1. With V trimmed by 5 bases and J by 10 bases, 12 bases remained unmatched. CDR3 size: 14 residues. Germline CDR1 reads SGHNT; CDR2 reads YENEEA. Supplemented by reference TRBV11-3 and TRBJ1-1, the full variable domain reads EAGVVQSPRYKIIEKKQPVAFWCNPISGHNTLYWYLQNLGQGPELLIRYENEEAVDDSQLPKDRFSAERLKGVDSTLKIQPAELGDSAVYLCASSKERTGRRAFFGQGTRLTVV.

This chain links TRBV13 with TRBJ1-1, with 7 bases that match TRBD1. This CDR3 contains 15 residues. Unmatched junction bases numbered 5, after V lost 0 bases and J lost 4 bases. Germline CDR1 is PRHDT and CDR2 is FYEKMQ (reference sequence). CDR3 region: CASSLGQGVGTEAFF. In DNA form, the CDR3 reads TGTGCCAGCAGCTTAGGGCAGGGGGTCGGCACTGAAGCTTTCTTT.

CDR3 bases: TGTGCCAGCAGCCTCTTTCTGCAGGGCCATTTACGCGGCACCGGGGAGCTGTTTTTT. This gives the protein CASSLFLQGHLRGTGELFF. The genes are TRBV7-9 and TRBJ2-2; maybe TRBD1 (5 bases). CDR1 SEHNR and CDR2 FQNEAQ come from the germline V gene (reference sequence). The CDR3 runs to 19 residues. V was clipped by 5 bases and J by 4 bases, with 26 bases between them. Variable domain in full (rest from reference TRBV7-9 and TRBJ2-2): DTGVSQNPRHKITKRGQNVTFRCDPISEHNRLYWYRQTLGQGPEFLTYFQNEAQLEKSRLLSDRFSAERPKGSFSTLEIQRTEQGDSAMYLCASSLFLQGHLRGTGELFFGEGSRLTVL.

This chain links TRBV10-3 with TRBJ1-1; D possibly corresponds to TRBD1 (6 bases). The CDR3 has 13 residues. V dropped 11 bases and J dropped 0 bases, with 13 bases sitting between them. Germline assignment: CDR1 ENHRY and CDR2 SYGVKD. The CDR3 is CALRTDLNTEAFF. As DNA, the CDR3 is TGTGCCTTGCGGACAGACTTGAACACTGAAGCTTTCTTT.

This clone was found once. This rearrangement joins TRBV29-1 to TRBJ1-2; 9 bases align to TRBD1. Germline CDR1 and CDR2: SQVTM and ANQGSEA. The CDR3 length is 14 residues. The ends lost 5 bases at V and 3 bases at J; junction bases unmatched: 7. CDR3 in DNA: TGCAGCGTTAACGGACAGGGGCACCACTATGGCTACACCTTC. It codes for CSVNGQGHHYGYTF.

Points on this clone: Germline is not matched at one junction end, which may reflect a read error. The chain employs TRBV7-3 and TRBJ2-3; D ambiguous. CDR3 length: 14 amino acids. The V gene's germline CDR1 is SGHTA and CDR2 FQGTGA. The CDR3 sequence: CASSLNRLAETQYF. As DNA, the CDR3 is TGTGCCAGCAGCTTAAATAGGTTAGCAGAGACGCAGTATTTT.

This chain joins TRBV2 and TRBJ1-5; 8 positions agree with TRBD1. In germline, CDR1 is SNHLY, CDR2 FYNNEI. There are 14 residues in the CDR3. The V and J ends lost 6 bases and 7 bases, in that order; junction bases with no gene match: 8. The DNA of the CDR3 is TGTGCCAGCAGCATCAGACAGGGGAAACAGCCCCAGCATTTT. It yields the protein CASSIRQGKQPQHF.

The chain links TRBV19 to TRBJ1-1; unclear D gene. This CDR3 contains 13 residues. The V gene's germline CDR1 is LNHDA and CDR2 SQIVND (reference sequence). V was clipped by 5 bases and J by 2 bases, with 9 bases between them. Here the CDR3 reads CASSLLGNTEAFF. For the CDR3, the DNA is TGTGCCAGTAGTCTCCTCGGTAACACTGAAGCTTTCTTT. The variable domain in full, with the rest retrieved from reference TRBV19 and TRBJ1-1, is DGGITQSPKYLFRKEGQNVTLSCEQNLNHDAMYWYRQDPGQGLRLIYYSQIVNDFQKGDIAEGYSVSREKKESFPLTVTSAQKNPTAFYLCASSLLGNTEAFFGQGTRLTVV.

This CDR3 is CASSSAGGREKLFF. CDR3 bases: TGTGCCAGTAGTTCCGCAGGGGGAAGGGAAAAACTGTTTTTT. This rearrangement joins TRBV19 to TRBJ1-4; TRBD1 matches 7 bases. The CDR3 length is 14 residues. J lost 8 bases, V lost 5 bases, and 8 bases had no gene match. Germline-derived CDR1 and CDR2 are LNHDA and SQIVND (reference sequence).

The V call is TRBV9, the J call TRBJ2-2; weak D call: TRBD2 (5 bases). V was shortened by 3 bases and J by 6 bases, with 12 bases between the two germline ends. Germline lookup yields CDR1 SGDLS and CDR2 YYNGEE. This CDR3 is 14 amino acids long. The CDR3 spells CASSALRGPGELFF. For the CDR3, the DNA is TGTGCCAGCAGCGCCCTTAGAGGGCCCGGGGAGCTGTTTTTT.

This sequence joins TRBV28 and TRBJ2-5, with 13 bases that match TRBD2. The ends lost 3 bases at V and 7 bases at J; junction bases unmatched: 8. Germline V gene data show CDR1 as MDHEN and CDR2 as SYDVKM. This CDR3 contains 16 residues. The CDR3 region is CASSFPGLAGAGTQYF. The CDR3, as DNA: TGTGCCAGCAGTTTCCCCGGACTAGCGGGAGCCGGGACCCAGTACTTC. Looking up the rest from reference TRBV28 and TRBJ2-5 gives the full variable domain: DVKVTQSSRYLVKRTGEKVFLECVQDMDHENMFWYRQDPGLGLRLIYFSYDVKMKEKGDIPEGYSVSREKKERFSLILESASTNQTSMYLCASSFPGLAGAGTQYFGPGTRLLVL.